This note documents a single T cell receptor (beta chain) sequence. Its antigen is not known. TCRdb processed the 5' RACE reads again and assigns one entry to each CDR3 protein, with no DNA. The sample table sets out about 390,000 distinct CDR3 sequences. This entry belongs to a study of T cells expressing NK-cell markers. Overall study results and limits: In several donors, these clonotypes also led the CD3+CD56-NKG2C+ fraction.

The CDR3 is made up of 18 amino acids. Germline V gene sequence: CDR1 LNHNV, CDR2 YYDKDF (reference sequence). J is TRBJ2-1 and V is TRBV15; TCRdb indicates TRBD2, and absent DNA this call remains unverified. Sequencing was carried out using blood T cells: a sorted CD56 or NKG2C T cell subset, CD4+ or CD8+ T cells, or bulk PBMC T cells (not recorded which). The TCR comes from a woman aged 45-59 years in good health. CDR3 protein: CATSEGLAGLNSYNEQFF.